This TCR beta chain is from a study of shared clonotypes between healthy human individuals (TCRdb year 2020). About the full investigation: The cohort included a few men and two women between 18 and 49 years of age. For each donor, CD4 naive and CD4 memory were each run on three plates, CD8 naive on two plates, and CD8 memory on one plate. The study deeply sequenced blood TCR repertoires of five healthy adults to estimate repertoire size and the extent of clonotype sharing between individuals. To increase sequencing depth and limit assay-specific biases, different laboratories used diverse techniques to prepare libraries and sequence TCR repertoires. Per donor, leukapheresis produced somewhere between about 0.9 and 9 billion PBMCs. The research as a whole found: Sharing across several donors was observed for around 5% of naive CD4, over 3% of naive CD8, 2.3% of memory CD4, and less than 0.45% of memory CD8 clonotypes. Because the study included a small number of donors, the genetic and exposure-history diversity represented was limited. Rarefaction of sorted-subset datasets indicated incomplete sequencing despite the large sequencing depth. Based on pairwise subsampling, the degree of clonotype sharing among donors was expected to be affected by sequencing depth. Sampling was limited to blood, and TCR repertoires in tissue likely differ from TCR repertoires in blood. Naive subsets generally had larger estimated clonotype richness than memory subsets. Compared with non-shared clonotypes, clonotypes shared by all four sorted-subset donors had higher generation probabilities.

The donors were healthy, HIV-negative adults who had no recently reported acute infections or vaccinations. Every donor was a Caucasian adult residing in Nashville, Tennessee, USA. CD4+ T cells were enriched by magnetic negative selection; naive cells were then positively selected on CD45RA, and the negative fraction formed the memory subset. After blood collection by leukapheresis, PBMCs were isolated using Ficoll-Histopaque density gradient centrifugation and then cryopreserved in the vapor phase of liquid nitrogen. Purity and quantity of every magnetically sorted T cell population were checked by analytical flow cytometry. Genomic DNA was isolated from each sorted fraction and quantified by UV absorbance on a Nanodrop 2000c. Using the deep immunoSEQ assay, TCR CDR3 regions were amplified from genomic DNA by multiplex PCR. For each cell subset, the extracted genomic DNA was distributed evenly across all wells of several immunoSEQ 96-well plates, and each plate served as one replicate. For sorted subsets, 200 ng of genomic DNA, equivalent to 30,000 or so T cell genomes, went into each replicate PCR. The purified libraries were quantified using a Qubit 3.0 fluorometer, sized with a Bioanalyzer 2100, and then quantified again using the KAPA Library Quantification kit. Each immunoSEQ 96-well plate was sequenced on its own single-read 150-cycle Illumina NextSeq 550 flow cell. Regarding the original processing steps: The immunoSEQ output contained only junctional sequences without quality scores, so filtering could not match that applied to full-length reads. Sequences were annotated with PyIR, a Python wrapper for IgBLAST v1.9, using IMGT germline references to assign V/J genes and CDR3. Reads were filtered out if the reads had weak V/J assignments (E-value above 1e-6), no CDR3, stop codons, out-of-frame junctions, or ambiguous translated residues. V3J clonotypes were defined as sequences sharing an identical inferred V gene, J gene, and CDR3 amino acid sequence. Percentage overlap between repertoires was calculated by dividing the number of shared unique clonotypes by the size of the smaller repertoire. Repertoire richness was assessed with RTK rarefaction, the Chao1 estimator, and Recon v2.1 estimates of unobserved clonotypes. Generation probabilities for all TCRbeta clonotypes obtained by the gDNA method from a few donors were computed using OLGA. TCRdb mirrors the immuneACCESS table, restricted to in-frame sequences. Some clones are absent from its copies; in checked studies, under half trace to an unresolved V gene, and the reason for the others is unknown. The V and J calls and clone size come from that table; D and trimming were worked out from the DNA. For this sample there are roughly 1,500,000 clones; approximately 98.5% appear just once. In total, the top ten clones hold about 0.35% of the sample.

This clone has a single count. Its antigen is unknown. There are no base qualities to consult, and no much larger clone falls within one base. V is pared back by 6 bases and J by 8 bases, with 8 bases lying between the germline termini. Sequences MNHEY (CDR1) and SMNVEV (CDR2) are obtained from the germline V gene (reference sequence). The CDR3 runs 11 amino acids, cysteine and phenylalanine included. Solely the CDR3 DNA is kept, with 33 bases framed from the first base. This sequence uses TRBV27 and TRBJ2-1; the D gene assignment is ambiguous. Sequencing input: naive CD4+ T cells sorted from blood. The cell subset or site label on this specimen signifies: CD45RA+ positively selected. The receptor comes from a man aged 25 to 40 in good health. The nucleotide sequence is TGTGCCAGCAGCGGGTTTGATGAGCAGTTCTTC. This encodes CASSGFDEQFF.